These T cell receptor beta chains were read from a single sample in a study of cytomegalovirus exposure and HLA in healthy donors. Clones were sequenced by immunoSEQ multiplex PCR, and TCRdb holds only the in-frame ones, with some missing. The sample table sets out some 200,000 clones. Sample: PBMCs. These receptors originate from a young woman in good health and CMV-seropositive. CDR3s include the opening cysteine and the closing phenylalanine or tryptophan. A D gene is named only where the DNA matches it firmly.

j_call | cdr3_length | v_call | d_call | cdr3_nt | cdr3_aa
TRBJ2-7 | 14 | TRBV6-9 | TRBD1 | TGTGCCAGCAGTTATTCAGGACAGGGCTACGAGCAGTACTTC | CASSYSGQGYEQYF
TRBJ2-7 | 11 | TRBV20-1 | . | TGCAGTGCTCAGGCCGGGGGCGAGCAGTACTTC | CSAQAGGEQYF
TRBJ2-5 | 13 | TRBV7-9 | . | TGTGCCAGCAGCCAACGTGACAGGGAGACCCAGTACTTC | CASSQRDRETQYF
TRBJ2-7 | 11 | TRBV6-1 | . | TGTGCCAGCAGCAGGGCGTACGAGCAGTACTTC | CASSRAYEQYF
TRBJ1-5 | 15 | TRBV6-1 | . | TGTGCCAGCAGTGAAGTCCCGGTTAGCAATCAGCCCCAGCATTTT | CASSEVPVSNQPQHF
TRBJ2-3 | 16 | TRBV9 | . | TGTGCCAGCAGCGTTGTAGCGAGAGGGCAGGCAGATACGCAGTATTTT | CASSVVARGQADTQYF
TRBJ1-3 | 14 | TRBV6-5 | . | TGTGCCAGCAGTGTCGCAGGCTCTGGAAACACCATATATTTT | CASSVAGSGNTIYF
TRBJ1-5 | 12 | TRBV30 | . | TGTGCCTCCGACAGTATAAATCAGCCCCAGCATTTT | CASDSINQPQHF
TRBJ2-1 | 15 | TRBV14 | TRBD2 | TGTGCCAGCAGCAACCTAGCGGGAGCTTACAATGAGCAGTTCTTC | CASSNLAGAYNEQFF
TRBJ2-3 | 16 | TRBV7-8 | TRBD2 | TGTGCCAGCAGCTTAGTTGGCGCTAGCGGGGGCCAAACGCAGTATTTT | CASSLVGASGGQTQYF
TRBJ2-3 | 14 | TRBV5-1 | . | TGCGCCAGCAGCCCAAGACAGGCTTCAGATACGCAGTATTTT | CASSPRQASDTQYF
TRBJ1-4 | 17 | TRBV4-3 | TRBD1 | TGCGCCAGCAGCCAAGATCCTATAGGACAGGGGATCGGAAAACTGTTTTTT | CASSQDPIGQGIGKLFF
TRBJ2-7 | 14 | TRBV19 | TRBD2 | TGTGCCAGTAGTGCCGCGGGAGGGTCCTACGAGCAGTACTTC | CASSAAGGSYEQYF
TRBJ2-2 | 17 | TRBV12-5 | . | TGTGCTAGTGGTCCCCTTCAGGGGGGTGGGAACACCGGGGAGCTGTTTTTT | CASGPLQGGGNTGELFF
TRBJ2-3 | 17 | TRBV11-2 | TRBD1 | TGTGCCAGCAGCTTCCCCACAGGGGCAAGTGGCACAGATACGCAGTATTTT | CASSFPTGASGTDTQYF
TRBJ1-1 | 14 | TRBV5-1 | . | TGCGCCAGCAGCTCGGGGGGGGTGAACACTGAAGCTTTCTTT | CASSSGGVNTEAFF
TRBJ2-7 | 16 | TRBV2 | TRBD2 | TGTGCGAGCTTAATCTCGGAGGGACTAGCGGGAAACGAGCAGTACTTC | CASLISEGLAGNEQYF
TRBJ2-5 | 15 | TRBV2 | TRBD1 | TGTGCCAGCAGTTCGGACAGGGAGGATCTGGAGACCCAGTACTTC | CASSSDREDLETQYF
TRBJ1-6 | 15 | TRBV10-1 | TRBD1 | TGCGCCAGCATTCGGACAGGGGCGACGCATTCACCCCTCCACTTT | CASIRTGATHSPLHF
TRBJ2-7 | 16 | TRBV11-2 | . | TGTGCCAGCAGCCCGGTTGGAAAACGGGGGATCTACGAGCAGTACTTC | CASSPVGKRGIYEQYF
TRBJ2-1 | 15 | TRBV18 | TRBD1 | TGTGCCAGCCTGATTTCCGGGACAGCGTACAATGAGCAGTTCTTC | CASLISGTAYNEQFF
TRBJ1-2 | 16 | TRBV7-8 | . | TGTGCCAGCAGCCCTCCTGGGTACACTCTACGGCGGGGCTACACCTTC | CASSPPGYTLRRGYTF
TRBJ1-4 | 16 | TRBV30 | . | TGTGCCTGGAGTGTACCGAACAGGGCTCGTAATGAAAAACTGTTTTTT | CAWSVPNRARNEKLFF
TRBJ1-1 | 15 | TRBV6-5 | TRBD1 | TGTGCCAGCAGTTTGTTGACGGGACAGTCCGTTGACGCTTTCTTT | CASSLLTGQSVDAFF
TRBJ1-5 | 15 | TRBV28 | . | TGTGCCAGCAGTTTCATCAGCGGGGCCCAACAGCCCCAGCATTTT | CASSFISGAQQPQHF
TRBJ1-6 | 14 | TRBV11-2 | TRBD1 | TGTGCCAGCAGCTTGGACAGGGTGGGTTCACCCCTCCACTTT | CASSLDRVGSPLHF
TRBJ1-2 | 13 | TRBV2 | . | TGTGCCAGCAGTGAGAAGGGAGGCTATGGCTACACCTTC | CASSEKGGYGYTF
TRBJ2-2 | 14 | TRBV21-1 | . | TGTGCCAGCAGCAAAGAACAGCCTTCGGGGGAGCTGTTTTTT | CASSKEQPSGELFF
TRBJ2-3 | 16 | TRBV10-2 | TRBD2 | TGCGCCAGCAGTCGACTAGCGGGGGGCGAAAGAGATACGCAGTATTTT | CASSRLAGGERDTQYF
TRBJ1-3 | 15 | TRBV5-1 | TRBD1 | TGCGCCAGCAGCAACAGAACAGGGGCTGGAAACACCATATATTTT | CASSNRTGAGNTIYF
TRBJ1-1 | 13 | TRBV15 | . | TGTGCCACCAGCAGAGATCAAGAGACTGAAGCTTTCTTT | CATSRDQETEAFF
TRBJ2-7 | 15 | TRBV9 | TRBD1 | TGTGCCAGCAGCGTAGGACAGGGGAAATCCTACGAGCAGTACTTC | CASSVGQGKSYEQYF
TRBJ1-3 | 14 | TRBV7-9 | . | TGTGCCAGCAGCTTTTATCAGGGGGGAAACACCATATATTTT | CASSFYQGGNTIYF
TRBJ1-2 | 13 | TRBV6-1 | . | TGTGCCAGCAGTGAAGACAGCTTGGGTGGCTACACCTTC | CASSEDSLGGYTF
TRBJ1-6 | 14 | TRBV27 | . | TGTGCCAGCAGTTTCGGAGCAGCGACGGGGCCCCTCCACTTT | CASSFGAATGPLHF
TRBJ2-7 | 12 | TRBV19 | . | TGTGCCACCCACCCCGGACGCGGGGAGCAGTACTTC | CATHPGRGEQYF
TRBJ1-2 | 17 | TRBV4-1 | TRBD1 | TGCGCCAGCAGCCAAGATTGGGAACAGGGGTTACGAGATGGCTACACCTTC | CASSQDWEQGLRDGYTF
TRBJ1-5 | 16 | TRBV27 | . | TGTGCCAGCAGCCTGCATGGGGCTATGGTCAATCAGCCCCAGCATTTT | CASSLHGAMVNQPQHF
TRBJ2-4 | 14 | TRBV6-1 | TRBD2 | TGTGCCAGCAGGGAAGAGGGACTAGCCAACATTCAGTACTTC | CASREEGLANIQYF
TRBJ1-2 | 16 | TRBV7-8 | TRBD1 | TGTGCCAGCAGCTTACTTCCAGGGGGCGTATTCTATGGCTACACCTTC | CASSLLPGGVFYGYTF
TRBJ2-7 | 14 | TRBV7-8 | TRBD1 | TGTGCCAGCAGCCCCGACAGGGTTTGGTACGAGCAGTACTTC | CASSPDRVWYEQYF
TRBJ1-4 | 16 | TRBV7-9 | . | TGTGCCAGCAGCCCTAGGAGGGCGCAGGCTAATGAAAAACTGTTTTTT | CASSPRRAQANEKLFF